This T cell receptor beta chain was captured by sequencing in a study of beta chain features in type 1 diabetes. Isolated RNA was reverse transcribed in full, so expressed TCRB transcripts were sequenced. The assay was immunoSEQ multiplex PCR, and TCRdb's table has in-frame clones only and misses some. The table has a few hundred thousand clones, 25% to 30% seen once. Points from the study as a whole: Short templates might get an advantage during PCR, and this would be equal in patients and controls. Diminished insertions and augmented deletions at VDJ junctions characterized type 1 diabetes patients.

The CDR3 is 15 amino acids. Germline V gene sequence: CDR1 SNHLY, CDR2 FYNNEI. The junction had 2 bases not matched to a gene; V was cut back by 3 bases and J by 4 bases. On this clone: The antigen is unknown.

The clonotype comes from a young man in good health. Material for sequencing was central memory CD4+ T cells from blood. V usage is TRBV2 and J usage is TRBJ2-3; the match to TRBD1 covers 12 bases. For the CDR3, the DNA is TGTGCCAGCAGTGAGGGGACAGGGGGCCCAGATACGCAGTATTTT. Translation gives CASSEGTGGPDTQYF.